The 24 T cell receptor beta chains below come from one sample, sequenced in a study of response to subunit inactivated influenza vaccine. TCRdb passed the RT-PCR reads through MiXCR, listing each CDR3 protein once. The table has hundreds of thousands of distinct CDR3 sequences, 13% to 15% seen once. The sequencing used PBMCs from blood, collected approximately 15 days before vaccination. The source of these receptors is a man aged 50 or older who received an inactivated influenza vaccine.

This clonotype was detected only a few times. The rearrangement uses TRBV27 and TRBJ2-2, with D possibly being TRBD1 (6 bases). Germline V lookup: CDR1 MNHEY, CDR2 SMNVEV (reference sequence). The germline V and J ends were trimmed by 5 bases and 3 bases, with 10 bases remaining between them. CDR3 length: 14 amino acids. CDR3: CASSPWTDTGELFF. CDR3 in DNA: TGTGCCAGCAGTCCCTGGACAGACACCGGGGAGCTGTTTTTT.

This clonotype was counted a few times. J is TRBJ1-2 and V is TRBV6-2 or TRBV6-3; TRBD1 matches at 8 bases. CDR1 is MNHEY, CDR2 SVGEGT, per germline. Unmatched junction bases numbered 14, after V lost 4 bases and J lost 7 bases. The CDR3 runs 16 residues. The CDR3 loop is CASSSTRQGRSGGYTF. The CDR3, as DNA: TGTGCCAGCAGTTCCACGCGACAGGGGAGGAGTGGTGGCTACACCTTC.

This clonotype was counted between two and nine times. The CDR3 region is CASSSLAGVRNEQFF. DNA for the CDR3: TGTGCCAGCAGTTCCCTAGCGGGAGTGAGAAATGAGCAGTTCTTC. The gene calls are TRBV27 and TRBJ2-1, with 10 bases that match TRBD2. Trimming removed 4 bases from V and 7 bases from J; junction bases left unmatched: 7. This CDR3 region has 15 residues. Germline CDR1 is MNHEY and CDR2 is SMNVEV (reference sequence).

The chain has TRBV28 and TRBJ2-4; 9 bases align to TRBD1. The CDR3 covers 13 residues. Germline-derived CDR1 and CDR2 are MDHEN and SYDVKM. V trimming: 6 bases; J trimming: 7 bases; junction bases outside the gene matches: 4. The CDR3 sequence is CASRTTGGNIQYF. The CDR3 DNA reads TGTGCCAGCAGGACAACAGGGGGCAACATTCAGTACTTC.

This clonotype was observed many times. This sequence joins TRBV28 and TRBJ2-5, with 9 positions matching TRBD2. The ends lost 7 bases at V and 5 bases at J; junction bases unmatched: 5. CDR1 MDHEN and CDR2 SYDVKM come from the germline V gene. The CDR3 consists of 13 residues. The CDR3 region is CASILAGAETQYF. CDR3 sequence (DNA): TGTGCCAGCATACTAGCGGGTGCCGAGACCCAGTACTTC.

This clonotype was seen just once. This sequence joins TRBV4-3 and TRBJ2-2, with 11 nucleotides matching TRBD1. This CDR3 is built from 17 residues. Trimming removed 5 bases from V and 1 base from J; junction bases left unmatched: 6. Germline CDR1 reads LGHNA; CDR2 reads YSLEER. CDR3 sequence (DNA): TGCGCCAGCAGCTTCGGGACAGGGGGATTGAACACCGGGGAGCTGTTTTTT. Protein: CASSFGTGGLNTGELFF.

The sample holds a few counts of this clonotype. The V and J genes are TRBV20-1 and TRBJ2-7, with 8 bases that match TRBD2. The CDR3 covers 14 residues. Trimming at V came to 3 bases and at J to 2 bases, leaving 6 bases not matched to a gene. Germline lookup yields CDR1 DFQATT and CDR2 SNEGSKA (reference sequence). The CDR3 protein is CSASTSGVPYEQYF. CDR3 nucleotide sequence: TGCAGTGCTAGCACTAGCGGAGTACCCTACGAGCAGTACTTC.

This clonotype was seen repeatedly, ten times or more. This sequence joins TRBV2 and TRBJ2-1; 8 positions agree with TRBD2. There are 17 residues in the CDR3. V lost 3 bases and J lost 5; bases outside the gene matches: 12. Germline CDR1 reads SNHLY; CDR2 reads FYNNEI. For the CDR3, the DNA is TGTGCCAGCAGTGATGGCCAAGGGACTAGAAACGACAATGAGCAGTTCTTC. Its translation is CASSDGQGTRNDNEQFF. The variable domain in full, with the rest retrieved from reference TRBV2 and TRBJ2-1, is EPEVTQTPSHQVTQMGQEVILRCVPISNHLYFYWYRQILGQKVEFLVSFYNNEISEKSEIFDDQFSVERPDGSNFTLKIRSTKLEDSAMYFCASSDGQGTRNDNEQFFGPGTRLTVL.

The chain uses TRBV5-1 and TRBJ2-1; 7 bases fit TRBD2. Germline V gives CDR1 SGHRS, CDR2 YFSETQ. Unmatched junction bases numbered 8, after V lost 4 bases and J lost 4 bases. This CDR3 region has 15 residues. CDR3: CASSLAGLRYNEQFF. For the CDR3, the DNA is TGCGCCAGCAGCCTGGCGGGACTAAGATACAATGAGCAGTTCTTC.

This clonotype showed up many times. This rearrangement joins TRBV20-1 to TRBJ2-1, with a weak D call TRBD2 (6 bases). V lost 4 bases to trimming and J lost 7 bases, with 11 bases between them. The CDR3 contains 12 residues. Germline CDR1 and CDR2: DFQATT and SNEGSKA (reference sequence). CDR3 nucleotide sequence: TGCAGTGCTAACTCCGGAGGGAATGAGCAGTTCTTC. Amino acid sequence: CSANSGGNEQFF.

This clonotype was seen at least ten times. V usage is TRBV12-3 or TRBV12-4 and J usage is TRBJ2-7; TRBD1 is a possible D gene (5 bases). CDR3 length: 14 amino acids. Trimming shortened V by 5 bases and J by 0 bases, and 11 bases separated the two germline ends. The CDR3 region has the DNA TGTGCCAGCAGTCTACAGGACGTCTCCTACGAGCAGTACTTC. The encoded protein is CASSLQDVSYEQYF.

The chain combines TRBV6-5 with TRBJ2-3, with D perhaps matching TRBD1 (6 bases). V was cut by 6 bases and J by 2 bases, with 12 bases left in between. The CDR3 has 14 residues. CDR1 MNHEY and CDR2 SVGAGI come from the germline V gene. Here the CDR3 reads CASSYRDHTDTQYF. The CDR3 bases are TGTGCCAGCAGCTACAGGGACCACACAGATACGCAGTATTTT.

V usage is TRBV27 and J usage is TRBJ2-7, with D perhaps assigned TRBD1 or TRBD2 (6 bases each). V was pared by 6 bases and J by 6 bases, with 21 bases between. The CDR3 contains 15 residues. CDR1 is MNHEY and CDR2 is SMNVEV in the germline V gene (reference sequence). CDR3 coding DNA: TGTGCCAGCAGAAGGGGGTCGGGGGCAATTGGCGAGCAGTACTTC. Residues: CASRRGSGAIGEQYF.

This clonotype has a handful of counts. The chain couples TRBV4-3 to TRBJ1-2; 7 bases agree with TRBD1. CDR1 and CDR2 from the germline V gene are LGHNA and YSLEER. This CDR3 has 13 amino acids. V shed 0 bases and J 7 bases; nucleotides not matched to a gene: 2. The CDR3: CASSQDGTAGYTF. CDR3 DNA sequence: TGCGCCAGCAGCCAAGATGGGACAGCTGGCTACACCTTC.

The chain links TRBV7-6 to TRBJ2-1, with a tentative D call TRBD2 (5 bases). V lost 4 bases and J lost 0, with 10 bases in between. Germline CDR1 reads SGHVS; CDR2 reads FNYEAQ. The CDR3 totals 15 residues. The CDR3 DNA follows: TGTGCCAGCAGCTCGACTACTTACTCCTACAATGAGCAGTTCTTC. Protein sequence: CASSSTTYSYNEQFF.

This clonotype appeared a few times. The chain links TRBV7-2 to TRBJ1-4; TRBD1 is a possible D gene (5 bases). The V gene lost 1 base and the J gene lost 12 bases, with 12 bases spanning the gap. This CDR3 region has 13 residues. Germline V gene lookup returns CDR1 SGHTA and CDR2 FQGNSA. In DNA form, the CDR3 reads TGTGCCAGCAGCTTAGGCGGGACGGCCCAACTGTTTTTT. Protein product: CASSLGGTAQLFF.

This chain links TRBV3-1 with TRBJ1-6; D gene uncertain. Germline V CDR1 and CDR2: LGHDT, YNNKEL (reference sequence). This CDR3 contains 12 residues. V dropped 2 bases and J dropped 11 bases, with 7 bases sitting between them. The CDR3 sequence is CASSQQTTPLHF. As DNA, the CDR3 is TGTGCCAGCAGCCAACAAACGACACCCCTCCACTTT.

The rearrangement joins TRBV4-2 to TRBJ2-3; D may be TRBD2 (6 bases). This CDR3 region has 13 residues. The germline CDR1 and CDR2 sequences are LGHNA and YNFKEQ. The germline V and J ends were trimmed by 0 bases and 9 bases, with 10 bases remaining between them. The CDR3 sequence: CASSQDLGRTQYF. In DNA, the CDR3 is TGTGCCAGCAGCCAAGATCTGGGGAGGACGCAGTATTTT.

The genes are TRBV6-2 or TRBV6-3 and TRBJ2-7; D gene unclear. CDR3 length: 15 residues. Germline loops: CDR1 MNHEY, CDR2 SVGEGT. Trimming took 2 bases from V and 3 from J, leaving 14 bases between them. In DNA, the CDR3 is TGTGCCAGCAGTTACGGGTCGGGTAGAGGCTACGAGCAGTACTTC. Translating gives CASSYGSGRGYEQYF.

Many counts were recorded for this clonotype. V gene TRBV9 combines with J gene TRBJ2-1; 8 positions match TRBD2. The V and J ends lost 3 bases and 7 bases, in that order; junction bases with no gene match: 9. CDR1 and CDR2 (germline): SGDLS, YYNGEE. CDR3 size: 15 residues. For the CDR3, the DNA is TGTGCCAGCAGCGCGTCAGCGGGAGCAGGAAATGAGCAGTTCTTC. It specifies CASSASAGAGNEQFF.

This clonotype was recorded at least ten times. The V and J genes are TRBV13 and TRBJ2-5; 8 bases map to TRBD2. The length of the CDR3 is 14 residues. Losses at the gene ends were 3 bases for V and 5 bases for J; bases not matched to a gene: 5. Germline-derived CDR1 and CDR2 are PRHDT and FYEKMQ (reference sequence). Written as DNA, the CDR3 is TGTGCCAGCAGCTTCGGGACTAGAGAGGAGACCCAGTACTTC. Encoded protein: CASSFGTREETQYF. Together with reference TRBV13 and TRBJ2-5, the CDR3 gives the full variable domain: AAGVIQSPRHLIKEKRETATLKCYPIPRHDTVYWYQQGPGQDPQFLISFYEKMQSDKGSIPDRFSAQQFSDYHSELNMSSLELGDSALYFCASSFGTREETQYFGPGTRLLVL.

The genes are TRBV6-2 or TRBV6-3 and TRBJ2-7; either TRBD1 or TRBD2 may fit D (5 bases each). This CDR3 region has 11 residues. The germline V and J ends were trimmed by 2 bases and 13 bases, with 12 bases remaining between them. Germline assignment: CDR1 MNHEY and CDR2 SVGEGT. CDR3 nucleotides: TGTGCCAGCAGTTACAAAGGGACCCCCTACTTC. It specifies CASSYKGTPYF.

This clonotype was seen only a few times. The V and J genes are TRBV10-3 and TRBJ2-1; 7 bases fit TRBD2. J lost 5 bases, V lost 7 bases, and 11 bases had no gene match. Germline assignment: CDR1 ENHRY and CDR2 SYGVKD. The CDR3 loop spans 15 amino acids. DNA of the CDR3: TGTGCCATCATTGCCTTTTCGGGGGGAAACAATGAGCAGTTCTTC. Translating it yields CAIIAFSGGNNEQFF.

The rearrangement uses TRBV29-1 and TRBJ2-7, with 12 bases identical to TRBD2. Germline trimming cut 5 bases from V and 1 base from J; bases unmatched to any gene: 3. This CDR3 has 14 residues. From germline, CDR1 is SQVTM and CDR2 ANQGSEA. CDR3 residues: CSVYGLAGSYEQYF. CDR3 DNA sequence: TGCAGCGTTTATGGACTAGCGGGGTCCTACGAGCAGTACTTC.